The source of this TCR beta chain is a study of cytomegalovirus exposure and HLA in healthy donors. Germline CDR1 is SEHNR and CDR2 is FQNEAQ (reference sequence). The CDR3 loop spans 14 amino acids. The V end lost 5 bases, the J end lost 2 bases, and 12 bases lay between the germline ends. In its sample, this clone was seen once. As yet, its antigen is unknown. The PCR had 60 Vbeta and 13 Jbeta primers. Produced via immunoSEQ multiplex PCR; TCRdb's table is partial and in-frame only. Among some 150,000 clones, about 76% were seen once, and the ten largest hold around 1.3%. Overall study findings and caveats: According to a later analysis, donors in an Asian-associated ancestry cluster reportedly had fewer N-insertions than the roughly 670-donor mean. The study listed approximately 160 cytomegalovirus-associated TCR beta chains. Among CMV-associated TCR beta chains, most appeared HLA-restricted in a later analysis.

J is TRBJ1-2 and V is TRBV7-9, with D perhaps TRBD1 (5 bases). This TCR derives from a woman in her thirties or forties in good health and CMV-seronegative. Material for sequencing was PBMCs. Here the CDR3 reads CASSAAGGNYGYTF. In nucleotides, the CDR3 is TGTGCCAGCAGCGCCGCGGGGGGGAACTATGGCTACACCTTC.